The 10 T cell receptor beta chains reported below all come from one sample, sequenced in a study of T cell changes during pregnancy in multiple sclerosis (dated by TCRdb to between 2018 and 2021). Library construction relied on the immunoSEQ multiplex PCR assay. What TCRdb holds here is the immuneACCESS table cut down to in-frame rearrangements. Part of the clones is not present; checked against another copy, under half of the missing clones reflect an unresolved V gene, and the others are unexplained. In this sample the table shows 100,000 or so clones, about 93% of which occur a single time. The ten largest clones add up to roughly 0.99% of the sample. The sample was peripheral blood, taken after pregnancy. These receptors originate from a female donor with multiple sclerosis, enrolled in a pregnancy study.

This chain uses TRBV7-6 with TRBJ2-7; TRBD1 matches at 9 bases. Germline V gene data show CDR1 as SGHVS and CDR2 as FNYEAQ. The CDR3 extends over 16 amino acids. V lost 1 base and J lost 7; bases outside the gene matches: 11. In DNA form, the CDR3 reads TGTGCCAGCAGCTTAGGGTCCGGACAGGGGATCGGGGAGCAGTACTTC. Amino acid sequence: CASSLGSGQGIGEQYF.

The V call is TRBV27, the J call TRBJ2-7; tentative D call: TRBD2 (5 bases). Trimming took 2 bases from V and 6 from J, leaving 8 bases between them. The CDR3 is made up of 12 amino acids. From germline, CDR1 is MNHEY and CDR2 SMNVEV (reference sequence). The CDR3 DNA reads TGTGCCAGCAGTTTAAGAGGGTCCGAGCAGTACTTC. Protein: CASSLRGSEQYF.

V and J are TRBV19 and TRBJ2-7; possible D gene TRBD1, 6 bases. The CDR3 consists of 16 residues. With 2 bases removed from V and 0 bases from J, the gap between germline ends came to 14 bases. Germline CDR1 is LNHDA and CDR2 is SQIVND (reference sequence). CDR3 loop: CASSIFGQPSSYEQYF. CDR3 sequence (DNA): TGTGCCAGTAGTATATTTGGACAGCCCTCCTCCTACGAGCAGTACTTC.

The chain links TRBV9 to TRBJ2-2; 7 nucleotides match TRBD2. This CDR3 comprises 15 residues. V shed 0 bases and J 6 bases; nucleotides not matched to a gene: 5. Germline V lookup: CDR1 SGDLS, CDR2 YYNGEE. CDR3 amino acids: CASSVDWRESGELFF. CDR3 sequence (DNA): TGTGCCAGCAGCGTAGACTGGCGGGAGTCCGGGGAGCTGTTTTTT.

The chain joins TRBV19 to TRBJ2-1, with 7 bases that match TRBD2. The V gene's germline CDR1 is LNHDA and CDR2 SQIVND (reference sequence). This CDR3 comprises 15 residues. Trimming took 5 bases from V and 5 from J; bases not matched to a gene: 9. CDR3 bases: TGTGCCAGTAGTGGTGGGATCCGGGGGGACAATGAGCAGTTCTTC. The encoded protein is CASSGGIRGDNEQFF.

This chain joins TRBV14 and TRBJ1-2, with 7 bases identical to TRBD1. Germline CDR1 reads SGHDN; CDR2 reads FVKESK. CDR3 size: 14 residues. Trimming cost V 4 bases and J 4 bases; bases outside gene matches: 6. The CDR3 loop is CASSLGDRVYGYTF. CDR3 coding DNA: TGTGCCAGCAGCCTTGGAGACAGGGTCTATGGCTACACCTTC. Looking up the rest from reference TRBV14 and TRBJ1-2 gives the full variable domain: EAGVTQFPSHSVIEKGQTVTLRCDPISGHDNLYWYRRVMGKEIKFLLHFVKESKQDESGMPNNRFLAERTGGTYSTLKVQPAELEDSGVYFCASSLGDRVYGYTFGSGTRLTVV.

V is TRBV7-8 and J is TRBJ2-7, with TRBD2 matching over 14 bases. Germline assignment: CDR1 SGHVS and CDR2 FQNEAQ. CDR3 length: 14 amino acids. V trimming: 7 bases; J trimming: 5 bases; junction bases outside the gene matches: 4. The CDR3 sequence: CASMGLAGVNEQYF. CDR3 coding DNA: TGTGCCAGCATGGGACTAGCGGGAGTCAACGAGCAGTACTTC.

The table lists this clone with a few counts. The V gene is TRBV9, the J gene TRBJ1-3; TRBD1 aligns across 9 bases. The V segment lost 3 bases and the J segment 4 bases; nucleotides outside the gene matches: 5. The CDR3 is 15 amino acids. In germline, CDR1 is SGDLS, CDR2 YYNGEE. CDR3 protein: CASSASGTGGNTIYF. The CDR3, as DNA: TGTGCCAGCAGCGCTTCCGGGACAGGGGGAAACACCATATATTTT.

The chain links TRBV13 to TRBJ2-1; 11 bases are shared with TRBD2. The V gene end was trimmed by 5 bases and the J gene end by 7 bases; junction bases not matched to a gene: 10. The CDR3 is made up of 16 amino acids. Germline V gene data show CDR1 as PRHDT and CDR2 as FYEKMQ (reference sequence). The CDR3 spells CASSPLAGGPLNEQFF. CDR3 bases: TGTGCCAGCAGCCCTTTAGCGGGAGGGCCTCTGAATGAGCAGTTCTTC.

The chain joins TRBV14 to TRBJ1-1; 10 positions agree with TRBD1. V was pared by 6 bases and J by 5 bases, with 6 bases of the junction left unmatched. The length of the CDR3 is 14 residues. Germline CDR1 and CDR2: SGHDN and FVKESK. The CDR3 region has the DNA TGTGCCAGCAGTCGCGGACAGGGGGGAACTGAAGCTTTCTTT. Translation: CASSRGQGGTEAFF. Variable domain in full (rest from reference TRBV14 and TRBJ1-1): EAGVTQFPSHSVIEKGQTVTLRCDPISGHDNLYWYRRVMGKEIKFLLHFVKESKQDESGMPNNRFLAERTGGTYSTLKVQPAELEDSGVYFCASSRGQGGTEAFFGQGTRLTVV.